The clone carrying this T cell receptor (beta chain) was detected only once. The data originate from a study of OX40 agonist ivuxolimab in advanced cancers. Clones were read by immunoSEQ multiplex PCR, and TCRdb kept only the in-frame ones, dropping some. The sample holds about 69,000 clones; approximately 89% are singletons and the top ten take about 0.3%. Sequenced here: CD4+ or CD8+ T cells sorted from blood, sampled in a trial of the OX40 agonist ivuxolimab. This clonotype was sampled from an adult with an advanced solid tumor such as melanoma, head and neck, liver or kidney cancer.

The CDR3 bases are TGTGCCAGCAGCTCGGGGGGAACGAACACCGGGGAGCTGTTTTTT. It codes for CASSSGGTNTGELFF. The rearrangement uses TRBV11-3 and TRBJ2-2; 7 nucleotides line up with TRBD2. The CDR3 contains 15 residues. Trimming at V came to 4 bases and at J to 0 bases, leaving 2 bases not matched to a gene. Germline V gene data show CDR1 as SGHNT and CDR2 as YENEEA.